Below, 26 T cell receptor beta chains from the same sample are listed, as sequenced in a study of sequential checkpoint blockade in melanoma. Regarding treatment: randomized to nivolumab then ipilimumab (arm A) or the reverse (arm B). Clones were read by immunoSEQ multiplex PCR, and TCRdb kept only the in-frame ones, dropping some. Of more than 15,000 clones in the sample, more than 65% were seen once. The starting material was CD8+ T cells sorted from blood (inferred from file names), obtained from a patient given nivolumab and ipilimumab in sequence. These receptors all come from a human donor with melanoma.

V and J are TRBV2 and TRBJ1-5; 9 nucleotides line up with TRBD1. Germline V gives CDR1 SNHLY, CDR2 FYNNEI. Trimming removed 2 bases from V and 3 bases from J; junction bases left unmatched: 8. The CDR3 length is 17 residues. Here the CDR3 reads CASSERRTGVDNQPQHF. CDR3 sequence (DNA): TGTGCCAGCAGTGAACGTCGGACAGGGGTCGACAATCAGCCCCAGCATTTT.

This chain joins TRBV9 and TRBJ2-5; maybe TRBD2 (6 bases). The CDR3 has 14 residues. The V end was cut by 0 bases, the J end by 5 bases, with 11 bases between. The germline V gene has CDR1 SGDLS and CDR2 YYNGEE. This CDR3 is CASSVEAGQETQYF. The CDR3 DNA sequence: TGTGCCAGCAGCGTAGAAGCGGGCCAGGAGACCCAGTACTTC.

This chain connects TRBV6-5 to TRBJ1-3; no firm D call. Per germline, CDR1 MNHEY and CDR2 SVGAGI. This CDR3 spans 13 amino acids. Trimming removed 7 bases from V and 0 bases from J, with 7 bases in between. The CDR3, as DNA: TGTGCCAGCACCTACAGCTCTGGAAACACCATATATTTT. It specifies CASTYSSGNTIYF.

The V gene is TRBV5-5, the J gene TRBJ2-1; 7 bases agree with TRBD1. Germline CDR1 SGHKS, CDR2 YYEKEE (reference sequence). The ends lost 5 bases at V and 7 bases at J; junction bases unmatched: 3. The CDR3 is 12 amino acids. Here the CDR3 DNA reads TGTGCCAGCAGTCCAGGGGGAAATGAGCAGTTCTTC. It is translated as CASSPGGNEQFF.

The chain recombines TRBV19 with TRBJ2-6; 7 bases are a match to TRBD1. Trimming took 3 bases from V and 0 from J; bases not matched to a gene: 5. Germline CDR1 reads LNHDA; CDR2 reads SQIVND (reference sequence). CDR3 length: 17 residues. CDR3 in amino acids: CASSMDRLSSGANVLTF. CDR3 coding DNA: TGTGCCAGTAGTATGGACAGGCTGAGCTCTGGGGCCAACGTCCTGACTTTC.

In nucleotides, the CDR3 is TGTGCCAGCAGCCCTTTCGGCGGGGAGCTGTTTTTT. Translation gives CASSPFGGELFF. The chain is built from TRBV9 and TRBJ2-2; D ambiguous. This CDR3 has 12 amino acids. The germline V and J ends were trimmed by 4 bases and 7 bases, with 8 bases remaining between them. Germline values: CDR1 SGDLS, CDR2 YYNGEE.

The V call is TRBV7-8, the J call TRBJ1-5; maybe TRBD1 (5 bases). In germline, CDR1 is SGHVS, CDR2 FQNEAQ. V was pared by 1 base and J by 7 bases, with 14 bases between. The CDR3 contains 15 residues. The CDR3 region has the DNA TGTGCCAGCAGCTTAGTCGGGGGGGGAACCCAGCCCCAGCATTTT. It specifies CASSLVGGGTQPQHF.

The chain joins TRBV4-2 to TRBJ2-1; TRBD2 aligns across 16 bases. CDR1 is LGHNA, CDR2 YNFKEQ, per germline. V dropped 5 bases and J dropped 9; count of bases not matched to a gene: 7. The CDR3 is made up of 16 amino acids. The CDR3 loop reads CASSLGTSGGGGEQFF. CDR3 sequence (DNA): TGTGCCAGCAGCTTAGGGACTAGCGGGGGGGGTGGTGAGCAGTTCTTC.

The V and J genes are TRBV10-3 and TRBJ2-7; 8 bases agree with TRBD1. After removal of 7 bases from V and 1 base from J, the junction contained 3 bases not matched to a gene. CDR3 length: 13 residues. Looked up from germline, CDR1 is ENHRY and CDR2 is SYGVKD. The CDR3 loop is CAINGQGSYEQYF. For the CDR3, the DNA is TGTGCCATCAACGGACAGGGTTCCTACGAGCAGTACTTC.

The chain combines TRBV9 with TRBJ2-2; 8 bases are shared with TRBD1. Trimming removed 3 bases from V and 6 bases from J; junction bases left unmatched: 4. From germline, CDR1 is SGDLS and CDR2 YYNGEE. The CDR3 loop spans 14 amino acids. CDR3 in amino acids: CASSDNRGAGELFF. CDR3 nucleotide sequence: TGTGCCAGCAGCGATAACAGGGGGGCCGGGGAGCTGTTTTTT.

V usage is TRBV11-2 and J usage is TRBJ2-1; D gene uncertain. CDR3 length: 15 amino acids. V was cut by 3 bases and J by 6 bases, with 15 bases left in between. Germline assignment: CDR1 SGHAT and CDR2 FQNNGV. In DNA form, the CDR3 reads TGTGCCAGCAGCTTTTTCGGAGTCCGCGGCAATGAGCAGTTCTTC. Translating it yields CASSFFGVRGNEQFF.

V gene TRBV7-8 combines with J gene TRBJ2-7, with D unclear. The V gene's germline CDR1 is SGHVS and CDR2 FQNEAQ. With 2 bases removed from V and 6 bases from J, the gap between germline ends came to 11 bases. The length of the CDR3 is 13 residues. CDR3 residues: CASSLLTVSEQYF. The CDR3 nucleotides are TGTGCCAGCAGCTTACTTACAGTCTCCGAGCAGTACTTC.

The chain combines TRBV5-5 with TRBJ2-1; TRBD1 aligns across 8 bases. Germline CDR1 SGHKS, CDR2 YYEKEE (reference sequence). V was pared by 1 base and J by 2 bases, with 5 bases of the junction left unmatched. The CDR3 runs to 16 residues. The CDR3, as DNA: TGTGCCAGCAGCTTGTTTACAGGGGGTCCCTACAATGAGCAGTTCTTC. Its protein is CASSLFTGGPYNEQFF. Variable domain in full (rest from reference TRBV5-5 and TRBJ2-1): DAGVTQSPTHLIKTRGQQVTLRCSPISGHKSVSWYQQVLGQGPQFIFQYYEKEERGRGNFPDRFSARQFPNYSSELNVNALLLGDSALYLCASSLFTGGPYNEQFFGPGTRLTVL.

V is TRBV7-8 and J is TRBJ2-5; 9 bases are a match to TRBD1. The germline CDR1 and CDR2 sequences are SGHVS and FQNEAQ. This CDR3 region has 15 residues. V was clipped by 6 bases and J by 2 bases; unmatched bases: 7. CDR3 sequence: CASRLGQGRQETQYF. CDR3 DNA: TGTGCCAGCAGGCTAGGACAGGGGAGGCAAGAGACCCAGTACTTC.

This clone appeared once. Other DNA variants within this sample encode the same CDR3. This rearrangement joins TRBV7-3 to TRBJ2-3; TRBD2 aligns across 7 bases. This CDR3 has 15 residues. V lost 4 bases, J lost 1 base, and 5 bases stayed unmatched. CDR1 SGHTA and CDR2 FQGTGA come from the germline V gene. CDR3 DNA: TGTGCCAGCAGCTCGACGGGGGGTGGCACAGATACGCAGTATTTT. This codes for CASSSTGGGTDTQYF.

A note on this clone: The identical CDR3 is also encoded by other nucleotide sequences in the sample. J is TRBJ2-7 and V is TRBV29-1; no firm D call. In germline, CDR1 is SQVTM, CDR2 ANQGSEA. V lost 0 bases to trimming and J lost 5 bases, with 14 bases between them. The CDR3 covers 14 residues. CDR3 sequence reads: CSVEEGAGWDEQYF. Written as DNA, the CDR3 is TGCAGCGTTGAAGAGGGCGCAGGCTGGGACGAGCAGTACTTC.

This clone was detected ten times or more. This CDR3 reads CASGQGYEQYF. The DNA for the CDR3 is TGTGCCAGCGGACAGGGCTACGAGCAGTACTTC. V usage is TRBV6-5 and J usage is TRBJ2-7, with 8 bases lining up with TRBD1. Germline assignment: CDR1 MNHEY and CDR2 SVGAGI. The junction had 0 bases not matched to a gene; V was cut back by 8 bases and J by 3 bases. This CDR3 is 11 amino acids long.

The genes are TRBV13 and TRBJ2-3; 8 bases match TRBD2. Germline trimming cut 1 base from V and 1 base from J; bases unmatched to any gene: 7. Germline-derived CDR1 and CDR2 are PRHDT and FYEKMQ (reference sequence). The length of the CDR3 is 17 residues. CDR3 loop: CASSLEAGRGGTDTQYF. Here the CDR3 DNA reads TGTGCCAGCAGCTTAGAGGCAGGGCGGGGGGGCACAGATACGCAGTATTTT.

This clone was recorded once. This chain joins TRBV27 and TRBJ2-7, with 8 bases that match TRBD1. V lost 6 bases to trimming and J lost 5 bases; unmatched junction nucleotides: 3. This CDR3 contains 12 residues. The germline CDR1 and CDR2 sequences are MNHEY and SMNVEV (reference sequence). The CDR3 loop is CASSLTGDEQYF. In DNA form, the CDR3 reads TGTGCCAGCAGCCTGACAGGGGACGAGCAGTACTTC.

Comments on this clone: Other DNA variants within this sample encode the same CDR3. The rearrangement links TRBV6-5 to TRBJ1-1; the D is unclear. Between the trimmed V and J ends, which lost 0 bases and 1 base, there was a span of 6 bases. The length of the CDR3 is 14 residues. Germline V CDR1 and CDR2: MNHEY, SVGAGI. The DNA of the CDR3 is TGTGCCAGCAGTTACTCGGAGGGGAACACTGAAGCTTTCTTT. Residues: CASSYSEGNTEAFF.

This clone was observed a handful of times. The rearrangement uses TRBV6-1 and TRBJ1-4; 10 positions agree with TRBD1. The ends lost 1 base at V and 7 bases at J; junction bases unmatched: 3. The CDR3 totals 15 residues. Looked up from germline, CDR1 is MNHNS and CDR2 is SASEGT. The CDR3 DNA is TGTGCCAGCAGTGAAGGACAGGGGGCTTTTGAAAAACTGTTTTTT. Translating it yields CASSEGQGAFEKLFF.

This chain connects TRBV9 to TRBJ2-1; 10 bases match TRBD2. J was trimmed by 6 bases and V by 0 bases; bases with no gene match: 9. CDR3 size: 17 residues. Germline loops: CDR1 SGDLS, CDR2 YYNGEE. The CDR3 protein is CASSVVGRLAGANEQFF. CDR3 sequence (DNA): TGTGCCAGCAGCGTAGTAGGGCGGCTAGCGGGGGCCAATGAGCAGTTCTTC.

This clone was picked up one time. V usage is TRBV4-1 and J usage is TRBJ1-5; 8 nucleotides align to TRBD1. Germline loops: CDR1 MGHRA, CDR2 YSYEKL. The length of the CDR3 is 15 residues. The ends lost 3 bases at V and 11 bases at J; junction bases unmatched: 12. DNA for the CDR3: TGCGCCAGCAGCCACTGCAGGGGGCGCGGATCAGCCCAGCATTTT. Protein product: CASSHCRGRGSAQHF.

The chain is built from TRBV7-2 and TRBJ1-1; perhaps TRBD1 as D (5 bases). Trimming took 1 base from V and 4 from J, leaving 13 bases between them. This CDR3 has 15 residues. Germline lookup yields CDR1 SGHTA and CDR2 FQGNSA. In DNA form, the CDR3 reads TGTGCCAGCAGCTTAGGGATGGGGGGAGGCACTGAAGCTTTCTTT. It codes for CASSLGMGGGTEAFF.

Here the CDR3 DNA reads TGCGCCAGCAGTGAGACTTCCGGGATTGAGCAGTTCTTC. As protein: CASSETSGIEQFF. The rearrangement joins TRBV10-2 to TRBJ2-1; weak D call: TRBD2 (5 bases). The V gene's germline CDR1 is WSHSY and CDR2 SAAADI. V was pared by 2 bases and J by 9 bases, with 11 bases between. The CDR3 is 13 amino acids.

This clone was picked up a small number of times. The rearrangement joins TRBV18 to TRBJ2-7; 8 nucleotides align to TRBD1. Germline V gene sequence: CDR1 KGHSH, CDR2 LQKENI. The ends lost 8 bases at V and 3 bases at J; junction bases unmatched: 6. This CDR3 spans 13 amino acids. In DNA, the CDR3 is TGTGCCAGCAGACAGGGGCCTTTCTACGAGCAGTACTTC. It translates to CASRQGPFYEQYF.